The 5 T cell receptor beta chains below all came from one sample that was sequenced in a study of shared clonotypes between healthy human individuals. The method was immunoSEQ multiplex PCR; TCRdb's version includes in-frame clones alone and lacks a portion of them. Here the sample spans some 2,500,000 clones, 93% being singletons. The sample comprised naive CD4+ T cells from PBMCs. Subset noted: CD45RA+ positively selected. All receptors come from a man aged 18-30 years in good health. Some clones in this sample may be carry-over from other donors' samples.

This chain connects TRBV27 to TRBJ2-5; TRBD1 agrees at 9 bases. The germline CDR1 and CDR2 sequences are MNHEY and SMNVEV (reference sequence). Trimming removed 6 bases from V and 5 bases from J; junction bases left unmatched: 7. CDR3 length: 14 amino acids. The CDR3 loop is CASRRTGTGETQYF. The CDR3 bases are TGTGCCAGCAGGCGAACCGGGACAGGGGAGACCCAGTACTTC.

The V gene is TRBV7-9, the J gene TRBJ1-2; TRBD1 matches 7 bases. J was trimmed by 8 bases and V by 5 bases; bases with no gene match: 8. The CDR3 runs 13 residues. Germline CDR1 is SEHNR and CDR2 is FQNEAQ (reference sequence). The CDR3: CASSHDRAGGYTF. The CDR3 DNA follows: TGTGCCAGCAGCCACGACAGGGCTGGCGGCTACACCTTC.

Remarks on this clone: Compared with germline, one end of the junction differs, possibly owing to a read error. This specimen includes other DNA sequences encoding the same CDR3. The chain uses TRBV5-4 and TRBJ1-2; tentative D call: TRBD1 (5 bases). Germline V gene data show CDR1 as SGHNT and CDR2 as YYREEE (reference sequence). The CDR3 contains 13 residues. This CDR3 is CASSFSERGGYTF. The CDR3 DNA follows: TGTGCCAGCAGCTTTTCCGAAAGGGGTGGCTATACCTTC.

The gene calls are TRBV6-6 and TRBJ2-2; 9 bases line up with TRBD1. The V gene end was trimmed by 6 bases and the J gene end by 4 bases; junction bases not matched to a gene: 6. The germline gives CDR1 MNHNY, CDR2 SVGAGI (reference sequence). The CDR3 is made up of 15 amino acids. This chain's CDR3 is CASRQTGGFTGELFF. The CDR3 nucleotides are TGTGCCAGCAGACAGACAGGGGGATTCACCGGGGAGCTGTTTTTT.

This clone came up once. This chain joins TRBV9 and TRBJ1-2, with 7 bases that match TRBD1. With V trimmed by 3 bases and J by 7 bases, 9 bases remained unmatched. The CDR3 covers 14 residues. Germline V gives CDR1 SGDLS, CDR2 YYNGEE. The CDR3 sequence: CASSAITGEGGYTF. The CDR3 DNA follows: TGTGCCAGCAGCGCGATAACAGGGGAGGGTGGCTACACCTTC.